This T cell receptor (beta chain) was found in a study of shared clonotypes between healthy human individuals. Across the whole study: In total, the donors were two women and three men aged 18 to 49.

This clone showed up many times. The protocol was immunoSEQ multiplex PCR, while the TCRdb copy is restricted to in-frame clones and leaves out a portion. The data contain 950,000 to 1,100,000 clones, around 76% of them singletons. V shed 5 bases and J 9 bases; nucleotides not matched to a gene: 16. The CDR3 runs to 17 residues. The germline V gene has CDR1 LNHDA and CDR2 SQIVND (reference sequence). Material for sequencing was memory CD4+ T cells sorted from blood. Subset reported: CD45RA-negative fraction. This TCR came from a man between 18 and 35 years old in good health. The chain uses TRBV19 and TRBJ1-6; 7 bases map to TRBD1. CDR3 coding DNA: TGTGCCAGTAGTCCCGTGCCCCTGACAGGGCACGTTTCACCCCTCCACTTT. Translated: CASSPVPLTGHVSPLHF.